The clone carrying this T cell receptor beta chain was picked up a small number of times. Its specificity is not known. This sample is drawn from a study of regulatory T cells in long-lasting Graves disease. The study, taken as a whole, reports: Persistent patients shared more public clonotypes (2,741) than new patients (about 930). Few sampled subjects may have lowered accuracy.

Specified time point: newly diagnosed GD, antithyroid drugs for less than 3 months. From PBMCs, RNA was extracted and then used to make the TCR library. CDR3 regions were amplified by Arm-PCR using iRepertoire HTBI primers to build TCR beta libraries. TCRdb re-derived calls from the multiplex PCR reads in MiXCR, one entry per CDR3 protein. This sample has over 350,000 distinct CDR3 sequences, with over 14% found just once. Germline assignment: CDR1 SGHDT and CDR2 YYEEEE. The V and J ends lost 1 base and 2 bases respectively, with 10 bases between them. The CDR3 loop spans 16 amino acids. The sample also formed part of further work on T cells in Graves' hyperthyroidism and ophthalmopathy.

The sample consisted of peripheral blood mononuclear cells (PBMCs), taken at new diagnosis, from a patient treated with antithyroid drugs. The chain has TRBV5-6 and TRBJ2-6; no firm D call. The sequence came from a woman aged 40 to 50 with Graves disease. CDR3 bases: TGTGCCAGCAGCTTGTGGGAAATCCCTGGGGCCAACGTCCTGACTTTC. Amino acids: CASSLWEIPGANVLTF.